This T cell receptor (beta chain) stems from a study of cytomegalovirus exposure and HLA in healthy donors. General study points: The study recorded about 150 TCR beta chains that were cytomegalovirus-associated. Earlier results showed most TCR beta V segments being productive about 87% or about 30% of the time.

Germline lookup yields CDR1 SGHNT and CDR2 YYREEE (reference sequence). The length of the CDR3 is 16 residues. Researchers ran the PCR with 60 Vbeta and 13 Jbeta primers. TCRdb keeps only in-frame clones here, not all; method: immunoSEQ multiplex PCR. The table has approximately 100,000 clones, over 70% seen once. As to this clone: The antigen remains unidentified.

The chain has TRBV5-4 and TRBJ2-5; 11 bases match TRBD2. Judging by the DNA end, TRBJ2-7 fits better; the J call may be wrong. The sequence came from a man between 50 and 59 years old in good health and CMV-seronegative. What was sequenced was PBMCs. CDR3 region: CASSLELAGVGYEQYF. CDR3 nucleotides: TGTGCCAGCAGCTTGGAACTAGCGGGAGTAGGCTACGAGCAGTACTTC.